This is a list of T cell receptor beta chains from one sample in a study of shared clonotypes between healthy human individuals. Only in-frame clones appear in the TCRdb table, and some are missing; sequencing was by immunoSEQ multiplex PCR. The sample lists about 2 million clones, roughly 94% occurring once. The sequencing sample was made of naive CD4+ T cells sorted from blood. All receptors come from a man younger than 35 in good health. CDR3s include the opening cysteine and the closing phenylalanine or tryptophan. The order of the fields is V gene, D gene, clone size, J gene, CDR3 protein, CDR3 DNA. The D gene is left open where the match is weak. A clone size is listed for some rows: how often the clone was seen (once, few, many), or a class if it is expanded.

TRBV10-3	.	.	TRBJ2-7	CAISGRGAPSYEQYF	TGTGCCATCAGTGGGCGGGGTGCCCCTTCCTACGAGCAGTACTTC
TRBV2	.	.	TRBJ2-1	CASSATASYNEQFF	TGTGCCAGCAGTGCGACGGCCTCCTACAATGAGCAGTTCTTC
TRBV5-4	TRBD1	.	TRBJ1-3	CASSPGTGGNTIYF	TGTGCCAGCAGCCCCGGGACAGGGGGAAACACCATATATTTT
TRBV28	.	.	TRBJ2-7	CASSFPSYEQYF	TGTGCCAGCAGTTTCCCCTCCTACGAGCAGTACTTC
TRBV7-9	.	.	TRBJ2-1	CASSGGFTQNYYNEQFF	TGTGCCAGCAGCGGGGGCTTCACCCAAAACTACTACAATGAGCAGTTCTTC
TRBV5-4	.	.	TRBJ2-3	CASSLGIRDTDTQYF	TGTGCCAGCAGCTTGGGGATACGGGACACAGATACGCAGTATTTT
TRBV28	.	.	TRBJ1-6	CASPDRPYNSPLHF	TGTGCCAGCCCTGACAGACCCTATAATTCACCCCTCCACTTT
TRBV28	.	once	TRBJ2-2	CASSIIGTGELFF	TGTGCCAGCAGTATAATAGGAACCGGGGAGCTGTTTTTT
TRBV7-8	.	.	TRBJ1-5	CASSLSITQPQHF	TGTGCCAGCAGCTTAAGTATAACTCAGCCCCAGCATTTT
TRBV5-4	.	.	TRBJ2-3	CASSLGTGITDTQYF	TGTGCCAGCAGCTTGGGTACAGGTATCACAGATACGCAGTATTTT
TRBV5-4	.	.	TRBJ2-3	CASRGRSGGATDTQYF	TGTGCCAGCAGAGGCCGGAGTGGGGGTGCCACAGATACGCAGTATTTT
TRBV5-5	.	once	TRBJ1-2	CASSLSRGNYYGYTF	TGTGCCAGCAGCTTGAGTCGGGGGAACTACTATGGCTACACCTTC
TRBV6-4	.	.	TRBJ2-1	CASSASGYNEQFF	TGTGCCAGCAGCGCCTCGGGTTACAATGAGCAGTTCTTC
TRBV21-1	.	.	TRBJ1-2	CASWRAFDGYTF	TGTGCCAGCTGGAGAGCGTTCGACGGCTACACCTTC
TRBV6-6	TRBD2	.	TRBJ2-2	CASSYRLAGNTGELFF	TGTGCCAGCAGTTACCGGCTAGCGGGGAACACCGGGGAGCTGTTTTTT
TRBV9	TRBD1	.	TRBJ2-2	CASSVAGQGAGELFF	TGTGCCAGCAGCGTAGCGGGACAGGGGGCCGGGGAGCTGTTTTTT
TRBV27	.	once	TRBJ1-5	CASSLSAVGEPQHF	TGTGCCAGCAGTTTATCTGCGGTTGGGGAGCCCCAGCATTTT
TRBV7-2	.	.	TRBJ1-2	CASSSSDSTYGYTF	TGTGCCAGCAGCTCTTCGGACAGCACCTATGGCTACACCTTC
TRBV5-1	.	.	TRBJ1-1	CASSLEGNMNTEAFF	TGCGCCAGCAGCTTGGAGGGAAACATGAACACTGAAGCTTTCTTT
TRBV4-2	.	.	TRBJ1-5	CASSRGTNQPQHF	TGTGCCAGCAGCCGCGGGACCAATCAGCCCCAGCATTTT
TRBV29-1	.	.	TRBJ2-2	CSASQGTKNTGELFF	TGCAGCGCCAGCCAGGGGACTAAGAACACCGGGGAGCTGTTTTTT
TRBV5-1	.	few	TRBJ1-3	CASSPGQTSPRNTIYF	TGCGCCAGCAGCCCCGGACAGACCTCCCCTAGAAACACCATATATTTT
TRBV28	.	once	TRBJ1-2	CASVQKTNYGYTF	TGTGCCTCTGTGCAGAAAACTAACTATGGCTACACCTTC
TRBV12-5	TRBD2	.	TRBJ2-1	CASGRGLAGDFSYNEQFF	TGTGCTAGTGGGAGGGGACTAGCGGGAGATTTCTCCTACAATGAGCAGTTCTTC
TRBV10-1	.	.	TRBJ2-1	CASSSRTLGGNEQFF	TGCGCCAGCAGTTCCCGCACACTAGGAGGAAATGAGCAGTTCTTC
TRBV6-5	TRBD2	.	TRBJ2-1	CASSYRLAGGPREQFF	TGTGCCAGCAGTTATAGACTAGCGGGAGGGCCAAGGGAGCAGTTCTTC
TRBV18	.	.	TRBJ2-7	CASSPRAGFTYEQYF	TGTGCCAGCTCACCACGGGCAGGGTTCACCTACGAGCAGTACTTC
TRBV19	TRBD2	.	TRBJ2-7	CASTTSGPYEQYF	TGTGCCAGTACGACTAGCGGGCCCTACGAGCAGTACTTC
TRBV7-9	.	.	TRBJ1-1	CASISPGVGTEAFF	TGTGCCAGCATCAGTCCTGGGGTTGGGACTGAAGCTTTCTTT
TRBV27	TRBD1	.	TRBJ1-6	CASSWEGARSPLHF	TGTGCCAGCAGTTGGGAGGGGGCTAGGTCACCCCTCCACTTT
TRBV10-3	.	.	TRBJ1-4	CAISAEPRLFF	TGTGCCATCAGTGCAGAACCACGACTGTTTTTT